The 13 T cell receptor beta chains below all came from one sample that was sequenced in a study of blood T cell repertoires in COVID-19. The table came from immunoSEQ multiplex PCR; TCRdb's copy has only in-frame clones and leaves some out. This sample has approximately 100,000 clones; roughly 85% occur once, and the top ten carry more than 2%. Material for sequencing was peripheral blood. The receptor set was obtained from a human donor in a cohort sampled during active COVID-19.

The CDR3 DNA reads as TGTGCCAGCAGCGGCAAGACAGGGCCGGCGACCTACGAGCAGTACTTC. Protein product: CASSGKTGPATYEQYF. The chain combines TRBV5-4 with TRBJ2-7; 7 bases agree with TRBD1. Germline loops: CDR1 SGHNT, CDR2 YYREEE (reference sequence). J was trimmed by 2 bases and V by 4 bases; bases with no gene match: 12. This CDR3 spans 16 amino acids.

This sequence joins TRBV19 and TRBJ2-1; a weak D match, TRBD2 (6 bases). V was clipped by 2 bases and J by 2 bases, with 19 bases between them. Germline V gene lookup returns CDR1 LNHDA and CDR2 SQIVND (reference sequence). The CDR3 loop spans 18 amino acids. CDR3 in amino acids: CASSIIKRSGVAYNEQFF. The CDR3 coding sequence is TGTGCCAGTAGTATAATAAAGAGGTCGGGGGTCGCCTACAATGAGCAGTTCTTC.

This clone has only one observation. This chain connects TRBV2 to TRBJ1-6; tentatively, D is TRBD1 (6 bases). The CDR3 is 14 residues long. The germline CDR1 and CDR2 sequences are SNHLY and FYNNEI. The V end lost 3 bases, the J end lost 16 bases, and 19 bases lay between the germline ends. The CDR3 reads CASSETGWGRSLHF. The CDR3 region has the DNA TGTGCCAGCAGTGAGACAGGTTGGGGGCGGTCTCTCCACTTT.

This rearrangement joins TRBV20-1 to TRBJ2-3; 7 bases are shared with TRBD2. The CDR3 length is 13 residues. V dropped 3 bases and J dropped 0; count of bases not matched to a gene: 0. Germline values: CDR1 DFQATT, CDR2 SNEGSKA (reference sequence). The DNA of the CDR3 is TGCAGTGCTAGTAGCGGGAGCACAGATACGCAGTATTTT. Protein product: CSASSGSTDTQYF.

With regard to this clone: The DNA is omitted, as the CDR3 cannot be located on it reliably, and the CDR3 follows TCRdb's listing. The V and J genes are TRBV24-1 and TRBJ2-5; TRBD2, the D gene given by the table, was not confirmed from the DNA. Germline values: CDR1 KGHDR, CDR2 SFDVKD. The CDR3 is 17 residues long, ends included. The CDR3 loop is CATSDLHQRGTLETQYF.

The CDR3 DNA reads TGTGCCAGCAGCCAAGATGGGGCCAGGAGCTACACTGAAGCTTTCTTT. Its translation is CASSQDGARSYTEAFF. V gene TRBV3-1 (or the pseudogene TRBV3-2) combines with J gene TRBJ1-1; the D gene is possibly TRBD1 (5 bases). The CDR3 runs 16 residues. Per the germline V gene, CDR1 is LGHDT and CDR2 is YNNKEL (reference sequence). V was shortened by 0 bases and J by 3 bases, with 14 bases between the two germline ends.

Written as DNA, the CDR3 is TGTGCCAGCAGTTACGGGGGGGACTTCGCTTACAATGAGCAGTTCTTC. Translating gives CASSYGGDFAYNEQFF. V usage is TRBV6-2 or TRBV6-3 and J usage is TRBJ2-1; 7 nucleotides align to TRBD2. The germline CDR1 and CDR2 sequences are MNHEY and SVGEGT. J was trimmed by 4 bases and V by 2 bases; bases with no gene match: 8. This CDR3 region has 16 residues.

The chain carries TRBV28 and TRBJ1-1; D perhaps matches TRBD1 (5 bases). Trimming cost V 7 bases and J 1 base, with 13 bases left between them. CDR1 and CDR2 (germline): MDHEN, SYDVKM. The CDR3 runs to 14 residues. This CDR3 reads CASTIVDRNTEAFF. In DNA form, the CDR3 reads TGTGCCAGCACCATCGTCGACAGGAACACTGAAGCTTTCTTT.

The chain has TRBV6-5 and TRBJ1-5; the D gene is possibly TRBD1 (5 bases). The CDR3 has 14 residues. With 0 bases removed from V and 6 bases from J, the gap between germline ends came to 9 bases. CDR1 is MNHEY and CDR2 is SVGAGI in the germline V gene. In DNA, the CDR3 is TGTGCCAGCAGTTACTCGAAGGGGTCTCAGCCCCAGCATTTT. It is translated as CASSYSKGSQPQHF.

This chain joins TRBV29-1 and TRBJ2-3; 10 bases are a match to TRBD2. This CDR3 contains 19 residues. V lost 6 bases to trimming and J lost 6 bases; unmatched junction nucleotides: 24. The germline CDR1 and CDR2 sequences are SQVTM and ANQGSEA. The CDR3 coding sequence is TGCAGCGTAGGGGGTTACGGGACAGGCTTACTAGCGGGATTGGATACGCAGTATTTT. Amino acids: CSVGGYGTGLLAGLDTQYF.

The table lists this clone with a few counts. The V call is TRBV27, the J call TRBJ1-1; possibly TRBD1 for D (6 bases). The CDR3 is 16 amino acids. The germline V and J ends were trimmed by 6 bases and 0 bases, with 17 bases remaining between them. The germline CDR1 and CDR2 sequences are MNHEY and SMNVEV (reference sequence). This CDR3 is CASRPLVGTLNTEAFF. CDR3 coding DNA: TGTGCCAGCAGACCCTTGGTTGGGACACTGAACACTGAAGCTTTCTTT.

V is TRBV5-1 and J is TRBJ2-1, with 12 bases lining up with TRBD2. The J segment lost 2 bases and the V segment lost 4 bases, leaving 7 bases of the junction unmatched. The CDR3 is 17 amino acids. Germline CDR1 is SGHRS and CDR2 is YFSETQ. In nucleotides, the CDR3 is TGCGCCAGCAGCCCTAGCGGACTAGCGGGGACCTACAATGAGCAGTTCTTC. This encodes CASSPSGLAGTYNEQFF.

This clone appeared a single time. The sample has other DNA sequences that encode this CDR3 too. V and J are TRBV7-3 and TRBJ2-1; 13 positions match TRBD2. The CDR3 extends over 15 amino acids. V lost 5 bases and J lost 4; bases outside the gene matches: 2. The germline V gene has CDR1 SGHTA and CDR2 FQGTGA. DNA for the CDR3: TGTGCCAGCAGCCAACTAGCGGGAGGGTACAATGAGCAGTTCTTC. It is translated as CASSQLAGGYNEQFF.